This T cell receptor (beta chain) was identified during a study of T cells in women clearing cervical HPV infection. The CDR3 covers 13 residues. Germline V gene data show CDR1 as LNHDA and CDR2 as SQIVND (reference sequence). Trimming left V 4 bases short and J 5 bases short, with 9 bases between. Comments on this clone: The missing CDR3 end, 3 residues past where the read stops, is filled in from the germline J gene.

Clones were read by immunoSEQ multiplex PCR, and TCRdb kept only the in-frame ones, dropping some. The specimen's table records 20,000 to 25,000 clones. The sequenced sample was blood buffy coat. The source is a woman between 18 and 70 years old with a cervical HPV16 infection that either progressed to CIN3+ or cleared (not recorded which). The genes are TRBV19 and TRBJ1-5; no clear D. The part of the CDR3 DNA that was read is TGTGCCAGTAGTACGGACGGGGATCAGCCC. It yields the protein CASSTDGDQP. The CDR3 reads in full as CASSTDGDQPQHF.